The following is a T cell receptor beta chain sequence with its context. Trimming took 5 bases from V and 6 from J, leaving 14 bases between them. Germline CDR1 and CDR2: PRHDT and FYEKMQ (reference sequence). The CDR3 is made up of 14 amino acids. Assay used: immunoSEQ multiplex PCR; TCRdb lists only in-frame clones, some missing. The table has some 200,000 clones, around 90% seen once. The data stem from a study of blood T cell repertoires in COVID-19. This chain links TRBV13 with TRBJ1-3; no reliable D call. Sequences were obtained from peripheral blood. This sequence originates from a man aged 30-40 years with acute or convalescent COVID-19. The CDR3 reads CASSLRSPINTIYF. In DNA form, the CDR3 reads TGTGCCAGCAGCCTCCGTAGTCCAATAAACACCATATATTTT.